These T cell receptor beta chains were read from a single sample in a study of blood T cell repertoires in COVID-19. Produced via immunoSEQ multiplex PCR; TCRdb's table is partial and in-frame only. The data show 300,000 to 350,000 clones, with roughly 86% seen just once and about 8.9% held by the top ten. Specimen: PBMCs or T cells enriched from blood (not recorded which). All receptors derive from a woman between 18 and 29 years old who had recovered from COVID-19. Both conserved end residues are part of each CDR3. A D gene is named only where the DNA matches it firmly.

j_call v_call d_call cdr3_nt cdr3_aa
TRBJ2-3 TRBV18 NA TGTGCCAGCTCACCAGTTGTTAACACAGATACGCAGTATTTT CASSPVVNTDTQYF
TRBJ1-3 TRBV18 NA TGTGCCAGCTCACCAAGGATGGCAGGGAACGGAAACACCATATATTTT CASSPRMAGNGNTIYF
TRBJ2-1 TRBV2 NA TGTGCCAGCAGTGCCACCTTACTAGGATACAATGAGCAGTTCTTC CASSATLLGYNEQFF
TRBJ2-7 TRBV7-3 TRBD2 TGTGCCAGCAGTTACGCTAGCGGGAGCGTCTACGAGCAGTACTTC CASSYASGSVYEQYF
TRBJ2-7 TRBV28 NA TGTGCCAGCAGTCACAGGTACCACTCCTACGAGCAGTACTTC CASSHRYHSYEQYF
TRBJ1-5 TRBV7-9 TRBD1 TGTGCCAGCAGCCAGGGACAGGGAGATCAGCCCCAGCATTTT CASSQGQGDQPQHF
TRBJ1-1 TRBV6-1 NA TGTGCCAGCAGTGAGGGGGGGTTGTACACTGAAGCTTTCTTT CASSEGGLYTEAFF
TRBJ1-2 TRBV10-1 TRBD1 TGCGCCAGCAGCGGAGAGGGACAGGCGGCCAGGTATGGCTACACCTTC CASSGEGQAARYGYTF
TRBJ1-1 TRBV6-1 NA TGTGCCAGCAGTGAAGAGTGGTACTCGGAAGCTTTCTTT CASSEEWYSEAFF
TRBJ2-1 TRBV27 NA TGTGCCAGCAGTCGGGGGGACAGGACGGGGAATGAGCAGTTCTTC CASSRGDRTGNEQFF
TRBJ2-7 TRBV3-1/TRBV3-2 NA TGTGCCAGCAGCCAAGAAAGCACAGACGCGCAGTACTTC CASSQESTDAQYF
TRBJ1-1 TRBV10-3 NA TGTGCCATCAGTGAGGTGTCAGGGCAGAGGCTGAACACTGAAGCTTTCTTT CAISEVSGQRLNTEAFF
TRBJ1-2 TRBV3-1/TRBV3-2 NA TGTGCCAGCAGCGCCGGGGGTTCTCGGGGTGGCTACACCTTC CASSAGGSRGGYTF